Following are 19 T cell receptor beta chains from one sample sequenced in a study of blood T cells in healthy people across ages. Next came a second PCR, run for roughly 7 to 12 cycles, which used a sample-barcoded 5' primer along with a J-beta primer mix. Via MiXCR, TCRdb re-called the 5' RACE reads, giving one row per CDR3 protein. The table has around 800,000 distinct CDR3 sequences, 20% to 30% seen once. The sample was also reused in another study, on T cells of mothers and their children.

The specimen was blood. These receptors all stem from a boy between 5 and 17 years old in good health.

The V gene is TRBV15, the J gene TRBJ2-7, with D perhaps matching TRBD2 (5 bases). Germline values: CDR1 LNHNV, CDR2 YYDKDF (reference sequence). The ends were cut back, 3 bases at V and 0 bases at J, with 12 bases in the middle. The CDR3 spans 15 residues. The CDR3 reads CATSRDFSSSYEQYF. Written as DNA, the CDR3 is TGTGCCACCAGCAGGGACTTCTCGAGCTCCTACGAGCAGTACTTC.

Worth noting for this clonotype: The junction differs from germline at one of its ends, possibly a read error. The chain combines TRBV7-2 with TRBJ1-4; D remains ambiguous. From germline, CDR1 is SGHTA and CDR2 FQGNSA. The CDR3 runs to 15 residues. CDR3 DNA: TGTGCCAGTAGCTTAGTCAGGACGGCGGCTTCGAAACTGTTTTTT. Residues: CASSLVRTAASKLFF.

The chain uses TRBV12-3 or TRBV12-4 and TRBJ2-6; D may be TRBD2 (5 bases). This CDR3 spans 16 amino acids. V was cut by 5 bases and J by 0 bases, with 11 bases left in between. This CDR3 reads CASSTRPGSGANVLTF. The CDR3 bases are TGTGCCAGCAGTACTAGACCGGGCTCTGGGGCCAACGTCCTGACTTTC.

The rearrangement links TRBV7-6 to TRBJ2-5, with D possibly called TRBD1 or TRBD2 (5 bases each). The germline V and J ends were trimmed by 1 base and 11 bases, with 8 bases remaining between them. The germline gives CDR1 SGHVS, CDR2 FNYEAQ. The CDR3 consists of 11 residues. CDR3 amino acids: CASSLGDGQYF. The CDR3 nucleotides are TGTGCCAGCAGCTTAGGGGACGGTCAGTACTTC. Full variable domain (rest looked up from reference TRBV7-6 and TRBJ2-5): GAGVSQSPRYKVTKRGQDVALRCDPISGHVSLYWYRQALGQGPEFLTYFNYEAQQDKSGLPNDRFSAERPEGSISTLTIQRTEQRDSAMYRCASSLGDGQYFGPGTRLLVL.

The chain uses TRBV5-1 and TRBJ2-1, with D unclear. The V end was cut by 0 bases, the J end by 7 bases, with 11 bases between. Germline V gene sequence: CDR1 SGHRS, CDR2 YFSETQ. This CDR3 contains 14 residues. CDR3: CASSLAVGGNEQFF. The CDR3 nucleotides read TGCGCCAGCAGCTTGGCCGTTGGCGGAAATGAGCAGTTCTTC.

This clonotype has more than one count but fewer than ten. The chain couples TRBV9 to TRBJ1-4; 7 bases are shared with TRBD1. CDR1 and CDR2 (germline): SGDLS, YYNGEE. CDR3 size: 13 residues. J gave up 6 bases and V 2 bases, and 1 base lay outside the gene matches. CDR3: CASSVDRDEKLFF. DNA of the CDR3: TGTGCCAGCAGCGTCGACAGGGATGAAAAACTGTTTTTT.

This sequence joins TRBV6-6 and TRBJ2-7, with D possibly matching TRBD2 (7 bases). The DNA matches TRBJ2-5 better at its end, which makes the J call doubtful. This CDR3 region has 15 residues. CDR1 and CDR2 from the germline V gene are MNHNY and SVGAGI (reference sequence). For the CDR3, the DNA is TGTGCCAGCAGTACCGCCGTGGCGGGGGCGGAGACCCAGTACTTC. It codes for CASSTAVAGAETQYF.

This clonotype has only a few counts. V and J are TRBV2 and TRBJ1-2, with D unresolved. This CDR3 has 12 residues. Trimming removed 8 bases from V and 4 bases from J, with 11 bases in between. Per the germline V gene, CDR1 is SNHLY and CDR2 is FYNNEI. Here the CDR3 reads CASPRGRYGYTF. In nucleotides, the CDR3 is TGTGCCAGCCCTCGAGGGCGCTATGGCTACACCTTC.

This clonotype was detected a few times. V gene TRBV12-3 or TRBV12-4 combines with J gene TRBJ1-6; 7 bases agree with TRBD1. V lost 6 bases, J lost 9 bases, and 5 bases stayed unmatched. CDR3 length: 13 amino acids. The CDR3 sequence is CASSPDRASPLHF. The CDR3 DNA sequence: TGTGCCAGCAGCCCTGACAGGGCTTCACCCCTCCACTTT.

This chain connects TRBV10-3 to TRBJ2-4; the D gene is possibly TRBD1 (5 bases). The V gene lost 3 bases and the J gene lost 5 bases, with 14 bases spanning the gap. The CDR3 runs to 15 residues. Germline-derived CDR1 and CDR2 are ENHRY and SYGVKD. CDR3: CAISDKVLGENIQYF. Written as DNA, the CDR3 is TGTGCCATCAGTGATAAGGTTTTAGGGGAAAACATTCAGTACTTC.

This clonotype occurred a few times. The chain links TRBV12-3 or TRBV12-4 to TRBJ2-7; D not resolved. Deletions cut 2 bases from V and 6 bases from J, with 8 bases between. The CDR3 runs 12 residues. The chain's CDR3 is CASSLTPVEQYF. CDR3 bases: TGTGCCAGCAGTTTAACCCCGGTCGAGCAGTACTTC.

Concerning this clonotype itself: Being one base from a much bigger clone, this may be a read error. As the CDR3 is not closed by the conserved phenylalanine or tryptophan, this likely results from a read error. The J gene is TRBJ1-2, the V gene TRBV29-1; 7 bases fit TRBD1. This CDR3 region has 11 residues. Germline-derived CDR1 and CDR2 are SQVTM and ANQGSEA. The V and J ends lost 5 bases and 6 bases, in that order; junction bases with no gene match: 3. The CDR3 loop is CSVQGGDGYTS. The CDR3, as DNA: TGCAGCGTTCAGGGGGGGGATGGCTACACCTCC.

CDR3 DNA sequence: TGCGCCAGCAGCACAGGGAAAACCTCTGGGGCCAACGTCCTGACTTTC. As protein: CASSTGKTSGANVLTF. This rearrangement joins TRBV5-1 to TRBJ2-6; a possible D gene is TRBD1 (6 bases). Germline CDR1 reads SGHRS; CDR2 reads YFSETQ. V was cut by 4 bases and J by 0 bases, with 11 bases left in between. CDR3 size: 16 residues. Supplemented by reference TRBV5-1 and TRBJ2-6, the full variable domain reads KAGVTQTPRYLIKTRGQQVTLSCSPISGHRSVSWYQQTPGQGLQFLFEYFSETQRNKGNFPGRFSGRQFSNSRSEMNVSTLELGDSALYLCASSTGKTSGANVLTFGAGSRLTVL.

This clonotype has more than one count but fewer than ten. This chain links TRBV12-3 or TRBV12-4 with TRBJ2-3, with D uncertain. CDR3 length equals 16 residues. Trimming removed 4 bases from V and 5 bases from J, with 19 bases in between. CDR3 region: CASSSPSATSRDTQYF. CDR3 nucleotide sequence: TGTGCCAGCAGTTCCCCCTCGGCCACCTCAAGAGATACGCAGTATTTT.

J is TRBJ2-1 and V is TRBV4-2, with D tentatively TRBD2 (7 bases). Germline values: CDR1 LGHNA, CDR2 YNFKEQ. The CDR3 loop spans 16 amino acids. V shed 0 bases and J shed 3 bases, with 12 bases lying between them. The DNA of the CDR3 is TGTGCCAGCAGCCAAGATGCGGGGGCCGACTACAATGAGCAGTTCTTC. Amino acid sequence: CASSQDAGADYNEQFF.

The CDR3 protein is CASDDRDQETQYF. CDR3 DNA sequence: TGTGCCAGCGACGACAGGGACCAAGAGACCCAGTACTTC. The genes are TRBV28 and TRBJ2-5; TRBD1 aligns across 7 bases. The junction had 3 bases not matched to a gene; V was cut back by 8 bases and J by 0 bases. Per germline, CDR1 MDHEN and CDR2 SYDVKM. This CDR3 comprises 13 residues. The full variable domain, its missing parts supplied by reference TRBV28 and TRBJ2-5, is DVKVTQSSRYLVKRTGEKVFLECVQDMDHENMFWYRQDPGLGLRLIYFSYDVKMKEKGDIPEGYSVSREKKERFSLILESASTNQTSMYLCASDDRDQETQYFGPGTRLLVL.

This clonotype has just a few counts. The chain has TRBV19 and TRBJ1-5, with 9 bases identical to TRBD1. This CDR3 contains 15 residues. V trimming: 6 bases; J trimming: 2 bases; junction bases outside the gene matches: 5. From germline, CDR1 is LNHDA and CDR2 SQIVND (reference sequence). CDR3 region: CASRTQGAGNQPQHF. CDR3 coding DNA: TGTGCCAGTAGAACACAGGGGGCCGGCAATCAGCCCCAGCATTTT.

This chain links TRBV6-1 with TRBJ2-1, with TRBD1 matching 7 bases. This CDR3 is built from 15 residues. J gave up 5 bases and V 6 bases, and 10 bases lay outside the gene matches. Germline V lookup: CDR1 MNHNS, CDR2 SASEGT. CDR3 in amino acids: CASRNRGSLDNEQFF. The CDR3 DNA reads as TGTGCCAGCAGAAACAGGGGCAGTTTGGACAATGAGCAGTTCTTC.

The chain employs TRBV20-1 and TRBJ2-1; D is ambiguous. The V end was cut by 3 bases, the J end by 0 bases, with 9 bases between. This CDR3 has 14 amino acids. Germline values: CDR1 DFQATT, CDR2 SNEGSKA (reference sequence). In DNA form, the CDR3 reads TGCAGTGCTAGTTTGCAGAGCTCCTACAATGAGCAGTTCTTC. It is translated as CSASLQSSYNEQFF.